This is a list of T cell receptor beta chains from one sample in a study of blood T cell repertoires in COVID-19. Data came from immunoSEQ multiplex PCR; TCRdb stores just in-frame clones and leaves some out. Here the sample spans approximately 61,000 clones, approximately 86% being singletons. Sequencing was carried out using peripheral blood. Receptors were obtained from a woman aged 80 or older with active COVID-19. CDR3s include the opening cysteine and the closing phenylalanine or tryptophan. A D gene is named only where the DNA matches it firmly. Some rows mark clone size as missing; the rest say once, few, many or name a class of expanded clone.

J | D | V | size | CDR3 | DNA
TRBJ2-3 | TRBD2 | TRBV24-1 | NA | CATSDRASGGGGTQYF | TGTGCCACCAGTGATCGGGCTAGCGGGGGAGGGGGTACGCAGTATTTT
TRBJ2-3 | NA | TRBV28 | NA | CASVDLAGRTQYF | TGTGCCAGCGTAGATCTGGCGGGTCGTACGCAGTATTTT
TRBJ1-1 | NA | TRBV19 | NA | CASSSIGGLENTEAFF | TGTGCCAGTAGTTCTATAGGGGGTCTTGAGAACACTGAAGCTTTCTTT
TRBJ2-7 | TRBD1 | TRBV19 | NA | CASSTPGQGKYEQYF | TGTGCCAGTAGTACCCCGGGACAGGGCAAATACGAGCAGTACTTC
TRBJ2-6 | NA | TRBV25-1 | once | CASSLSGANVLTF | TGTGCCAGCAGCCTATCTGGGGCCAACGTCCTGACTTTC
TRBJ1-3 | NA | TRBV28 | NA | CASSSGGNTIYF | TGTGCCAGCAGTTCAGGGGGAAACACCATATATTTT
TRBJ2-1 | NA | TRBV9 | NA | CASSAQGFPSYNEQFF | TGTGCCAGCAGCGCCCAGGGATTCCCGAGCTACAATGAGCAGTTCTTC
TRBJ2-3 | TRBD2 | TRBV7-9 | NA | CASSFGTINTDTQYF | TGTGCCAGCAGCTTCGGGACTATCAACACAGATACGCAGTATTTT
TRBJ2-1 | NA | TRBV15 | NA | CATSSNPGLEVLRQFF | TGTGCCACCAGCAGTAATCCGGGACTGGAAGTACTAAGGCAGTTCTTC
TRBJ1-2 | TRBD1 | TRBV7-2 | once | CASRPGQGPQDGYTF | TGTGCCAGCAGACCAGGACAGGGGCCGCAGGATGGCTACACCTTC
TRBJ1-2 | TRBD1 | TRBV13 | NA | CASSLAPGQGNYGYTF | TGTGCCAGCAGCTTAGCCCCGGGACAGGGTAACTATGGCTACACCTTC
TRBJ2-2 | TRBD1 | TRBV5-1 | NA | CASSSRTGGTGELFF | TGCGCCAGCAGCTCCCGAACAGGGGGCACCGGGGAGCTGTTTTTT
TRBJ2-2 | NA | TRBV3-1/TRBV3-2 | NA | CASSHPTHSAGELFF | TGTGCCAGCAGCCACCCAACACATTCTGCCGGGGAGCTGTTTTTT
TRBJ2-7 | TRBD1 | TRBV30 | NA | CAWSRTGGSYEQYF | TGTGCCTGGAGTAGGACAGGGGGATCCTACGAGCAGTACTTC
TRBJ2-2 | TRBD2 | TRBV4-1 | NA | CASSQHLAGVSNTGELFF | TGCGCCAGCAGCCAACATCTAGCGGGGGTTTCGAACACCGGGGAGCTGTTTTTT